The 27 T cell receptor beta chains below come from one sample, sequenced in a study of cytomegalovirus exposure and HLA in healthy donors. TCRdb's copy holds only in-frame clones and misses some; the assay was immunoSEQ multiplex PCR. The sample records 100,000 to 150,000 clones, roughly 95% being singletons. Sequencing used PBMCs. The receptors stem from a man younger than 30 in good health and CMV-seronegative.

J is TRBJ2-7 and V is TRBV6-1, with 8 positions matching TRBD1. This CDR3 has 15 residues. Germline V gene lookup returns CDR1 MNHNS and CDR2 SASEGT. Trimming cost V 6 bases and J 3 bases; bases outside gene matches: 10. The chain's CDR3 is CASREAVTGGYEQYF. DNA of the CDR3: TGTGCCAGCAGAGAGGCGGTAACAGGGGGCTACGAGCAGTACTTC.

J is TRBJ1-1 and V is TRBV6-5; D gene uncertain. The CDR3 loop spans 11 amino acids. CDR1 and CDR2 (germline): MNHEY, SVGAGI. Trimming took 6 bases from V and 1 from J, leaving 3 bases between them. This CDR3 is CASRRNTEAFF. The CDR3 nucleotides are TGTGCCAGCAGGAGGAACACTGAAGCTTTCTTT.

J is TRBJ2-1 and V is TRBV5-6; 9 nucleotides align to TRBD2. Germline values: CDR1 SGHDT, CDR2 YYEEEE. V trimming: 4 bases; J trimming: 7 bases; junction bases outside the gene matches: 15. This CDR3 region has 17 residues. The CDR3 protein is CASSGFFLAGEENEQFF. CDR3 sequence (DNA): TGTGCCAGCAGCGGTTTTTTTTTAGCGGGAGAAGAGAATGAGCAGTTCTTC.

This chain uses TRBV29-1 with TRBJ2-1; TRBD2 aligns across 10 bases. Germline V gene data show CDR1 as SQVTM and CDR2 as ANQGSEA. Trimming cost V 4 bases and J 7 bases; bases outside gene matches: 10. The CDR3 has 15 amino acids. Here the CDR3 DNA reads TGCAGCGTTGCCCTGCTAGCGGGAGCATTGAATGAGCAGTTCTTC. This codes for CSVALLAGALNEQFF.

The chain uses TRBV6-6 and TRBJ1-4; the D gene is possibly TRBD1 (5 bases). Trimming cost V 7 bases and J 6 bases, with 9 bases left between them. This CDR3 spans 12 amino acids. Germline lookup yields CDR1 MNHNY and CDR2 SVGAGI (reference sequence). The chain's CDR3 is CASTYRHEKLFF. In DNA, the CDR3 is TGTGCCAGCACGTACAGGCATGAAAAACTGTTTTTT.

CDR3 in amino acids: CASSSGTNEKLFF. The CDR3 DNA is TGTGCCAGCAGTTCCGGGACTAATGAAAAACTGTTTTTT. The V and J genes are TRBV6-5 and TRBJ1-4; D gene unclear. V lost 4 bases to trimming and J lost 2 bases, with 5 bases between them. The CDR3 runs 13 residues. From germline, CDR1 is MNHEY and CDR2 SVGAGI.

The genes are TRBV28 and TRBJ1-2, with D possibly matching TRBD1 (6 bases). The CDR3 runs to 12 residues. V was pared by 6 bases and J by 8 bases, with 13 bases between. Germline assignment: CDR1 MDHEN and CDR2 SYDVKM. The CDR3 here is CASRYQGTGYTF. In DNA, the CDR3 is TGTGCCAGCAGGTATCAGGGGACGGGCTACACCTTC.

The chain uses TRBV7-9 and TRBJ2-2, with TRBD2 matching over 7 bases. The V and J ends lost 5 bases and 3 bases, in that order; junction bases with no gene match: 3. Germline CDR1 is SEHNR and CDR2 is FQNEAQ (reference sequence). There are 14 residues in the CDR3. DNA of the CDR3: TGTGCCAGCAGCCGCCGGGGGGACACCGGGGAGCTGTTTTTT. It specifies CASSRRGDTGELFF.

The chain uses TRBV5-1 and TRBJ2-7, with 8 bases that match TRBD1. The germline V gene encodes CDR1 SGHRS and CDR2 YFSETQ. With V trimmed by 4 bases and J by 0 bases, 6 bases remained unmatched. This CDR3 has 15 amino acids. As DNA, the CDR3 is TGCGCCAGCAGCGAGGGACAGGCCCTCTCCTACGAGCAGTACTTC. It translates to CASSEGQALSYEQYF.

This CDR3 is CASSLGPPGRSGNTIYF. In nucleotides, the CDR3 is TGCGCCAGCAGCTTGGGGCCCCCTGGCCGCTCTGGAAACACCATATATTTT. The chain recombines TRBV5-1 with TRBJ1-3; unclear D gene. The CDR3 extends over 17 amino acids. CDR1 and CDR2 from the germline V gene are SGHRS and YFSETQ. Trimming took 0 bases from V and 0 from J, leaving 13 bases between them.

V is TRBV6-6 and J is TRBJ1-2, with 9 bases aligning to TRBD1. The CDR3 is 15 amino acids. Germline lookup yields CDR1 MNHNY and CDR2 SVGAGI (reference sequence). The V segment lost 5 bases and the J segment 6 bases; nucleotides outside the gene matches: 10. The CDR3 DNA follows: TGTGCCAGCAGTCGCTCCCCGGGACAGGGCGATGGCTACACCTTC. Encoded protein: CASSRSPGQGDGYTF.

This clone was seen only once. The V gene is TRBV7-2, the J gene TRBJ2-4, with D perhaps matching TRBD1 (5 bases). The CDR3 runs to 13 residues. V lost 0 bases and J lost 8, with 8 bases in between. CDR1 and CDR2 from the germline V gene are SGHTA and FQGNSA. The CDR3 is CASSLAPRDIQYF. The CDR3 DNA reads TGTGCCAGCAGCTTAGCCCCCAGGGACATTCAGTACTTC.

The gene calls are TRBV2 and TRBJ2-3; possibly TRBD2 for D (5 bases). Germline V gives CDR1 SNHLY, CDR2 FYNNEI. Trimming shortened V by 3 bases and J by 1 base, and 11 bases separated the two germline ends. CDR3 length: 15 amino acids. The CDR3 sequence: CASSDRSGGTDTQYF. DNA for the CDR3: TGTGCCAGCAGTGATAGGAGCGGAGGCACAGATACGCAGTATTTT.

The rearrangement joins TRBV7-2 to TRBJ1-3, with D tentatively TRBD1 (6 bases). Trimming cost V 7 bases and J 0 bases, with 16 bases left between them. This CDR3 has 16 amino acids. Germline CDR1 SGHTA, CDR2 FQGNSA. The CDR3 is CASTQIRGTSGNTIYF. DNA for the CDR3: TGTGCCAGCACTCAAATCAGGGGAACCTCTGGAAACACCATATATTTT.

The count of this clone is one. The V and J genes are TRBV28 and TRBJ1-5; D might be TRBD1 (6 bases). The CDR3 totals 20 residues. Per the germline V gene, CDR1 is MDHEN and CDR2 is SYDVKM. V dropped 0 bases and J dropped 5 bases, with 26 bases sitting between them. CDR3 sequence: CASSLCQDRFSDPYHQPQHF. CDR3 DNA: TGTGCCAGCAGTTTATGCCAGGACAGATTTTCGGATCCCTATCATCAGCCCCAGCATTTT.

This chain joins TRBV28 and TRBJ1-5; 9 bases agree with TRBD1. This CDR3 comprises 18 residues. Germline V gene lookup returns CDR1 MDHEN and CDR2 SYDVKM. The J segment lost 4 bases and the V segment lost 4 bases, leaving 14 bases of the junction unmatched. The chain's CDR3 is CASSYIGDTGTGNQPQHF. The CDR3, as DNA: TGTGCCAGCAGTTACATTGGGGATACCGGGACAGGGAATCAGCCCCAGCATTTT.

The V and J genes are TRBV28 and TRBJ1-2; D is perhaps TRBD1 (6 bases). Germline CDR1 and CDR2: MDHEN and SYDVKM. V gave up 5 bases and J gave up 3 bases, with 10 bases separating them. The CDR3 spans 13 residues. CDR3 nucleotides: TGTGCCAGCAGTACCGAGGGGGACTATGGCTACACCTTC. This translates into CASSTEGDYGYTF.

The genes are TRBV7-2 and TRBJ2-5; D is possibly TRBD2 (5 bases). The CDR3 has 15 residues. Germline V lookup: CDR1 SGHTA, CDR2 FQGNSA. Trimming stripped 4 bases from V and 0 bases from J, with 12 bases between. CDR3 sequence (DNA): TGTGCCAGCAGCTGGGCCAGAGGGTACCAAGAGACCCAGTACTTC. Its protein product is CASSWARGYQETQYF.

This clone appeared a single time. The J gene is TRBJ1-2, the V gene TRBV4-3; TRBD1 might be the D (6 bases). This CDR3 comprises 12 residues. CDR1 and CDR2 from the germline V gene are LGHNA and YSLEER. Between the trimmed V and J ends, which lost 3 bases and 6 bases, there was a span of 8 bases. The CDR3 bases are TGCGCCAGCAGCCACAGGGGCGATGGCTACACCTTC. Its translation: CASSHRGDGYTF.

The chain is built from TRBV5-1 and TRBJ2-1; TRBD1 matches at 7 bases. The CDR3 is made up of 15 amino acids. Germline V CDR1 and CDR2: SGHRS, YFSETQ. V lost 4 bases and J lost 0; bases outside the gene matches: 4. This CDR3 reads CASSTGQSSYNEQFF. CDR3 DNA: TGCGCCAGCAGCACGGGACAGAGCTCCTACAATGAGCAGTTCTTC.

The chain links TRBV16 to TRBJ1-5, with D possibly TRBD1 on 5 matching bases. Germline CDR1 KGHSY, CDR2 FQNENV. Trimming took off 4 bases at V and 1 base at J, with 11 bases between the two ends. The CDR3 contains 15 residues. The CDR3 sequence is CASSPTGGSNQPQHF. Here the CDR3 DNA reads TGTGCCAGCAGCCCAACGGGGGGGAGCAATCAGCCCCAGCATTTT.

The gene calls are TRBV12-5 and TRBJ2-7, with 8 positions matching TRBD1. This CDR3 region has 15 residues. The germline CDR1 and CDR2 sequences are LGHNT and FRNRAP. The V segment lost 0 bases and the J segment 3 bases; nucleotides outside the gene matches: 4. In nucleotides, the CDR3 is TGTGCTAGTGGTTTGGTACAGGGGGGAGGCTACGAGCAGTACTTC. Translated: CASGLVQGGGYEQYF. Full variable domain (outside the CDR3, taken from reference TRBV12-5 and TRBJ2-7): DARVTQTPRHKVTEMGQEVTMRCQPILGHNTVFWYRQTMMQGLELLAYFRNRAPLDDSGMPKDRFSAEMPDATLATLKIQPSEPRDSAVYFCASGLVQGGGYEQYFGPGTRLTVT.

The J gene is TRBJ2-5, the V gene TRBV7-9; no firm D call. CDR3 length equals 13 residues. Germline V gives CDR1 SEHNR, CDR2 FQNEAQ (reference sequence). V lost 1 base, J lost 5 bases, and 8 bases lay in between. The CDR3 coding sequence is TGTGCCAGCAGCTTAGGCAGTTCCGAGACCCAGTACTTC. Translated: CASSLGSSETQYF.

In DNA form, the CDR3 reads TGTGCCAGCACTTTAGCGGGGGCCACAGATACGCAGTATTTT. This gives the protein CASTLAGATDTQYF. This chain links TRBV6-6 with TRBJ2-3; 9 nucleotides line up with TRBD2. Germline lookup yields CDR1 MNHNY and CDR2 SVGAGI (reference sequence). The junction had 4 bases not matched to a gene; V was cut back by 7 bases and J by 2 bases. There are 14 residues in the CDR3.

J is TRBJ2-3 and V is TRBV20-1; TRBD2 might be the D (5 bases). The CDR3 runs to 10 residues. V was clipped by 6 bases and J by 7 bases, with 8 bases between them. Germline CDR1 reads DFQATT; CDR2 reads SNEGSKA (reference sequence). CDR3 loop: CSARTYTQYF. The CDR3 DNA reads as TGCAGTGCCCGGACTTATACGCAGTATTTT.

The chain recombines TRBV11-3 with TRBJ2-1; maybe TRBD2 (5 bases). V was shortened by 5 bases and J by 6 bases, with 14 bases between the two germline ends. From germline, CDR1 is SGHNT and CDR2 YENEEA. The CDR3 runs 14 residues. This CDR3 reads CASSPVEGGNEQFF. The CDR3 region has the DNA TGTGCCAGCAGCCCGGTTGAGGGCGGCAATGAGCAGTTCTTC.

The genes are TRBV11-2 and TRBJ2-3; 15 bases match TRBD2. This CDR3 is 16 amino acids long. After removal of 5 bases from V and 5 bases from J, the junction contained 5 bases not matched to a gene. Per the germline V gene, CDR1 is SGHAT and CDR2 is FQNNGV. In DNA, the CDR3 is TGTGCCAGCAGCAACAGGGGACTAGCGGGGGGAGATACGCAGTATTTT. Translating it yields CASSNRGLAGGDTQYF. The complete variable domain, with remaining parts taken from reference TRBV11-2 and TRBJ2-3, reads EAGVAQSPRYKIIEKRQSVAFWCNPISGHATLYWYQQILGQGPKLLIQFQNNGVVDDSQLPKDRFSAERLKGVDSTLKIQPAKLEDSAVYLCASSNRGLAGGDTQYFGPGTRLTVL.